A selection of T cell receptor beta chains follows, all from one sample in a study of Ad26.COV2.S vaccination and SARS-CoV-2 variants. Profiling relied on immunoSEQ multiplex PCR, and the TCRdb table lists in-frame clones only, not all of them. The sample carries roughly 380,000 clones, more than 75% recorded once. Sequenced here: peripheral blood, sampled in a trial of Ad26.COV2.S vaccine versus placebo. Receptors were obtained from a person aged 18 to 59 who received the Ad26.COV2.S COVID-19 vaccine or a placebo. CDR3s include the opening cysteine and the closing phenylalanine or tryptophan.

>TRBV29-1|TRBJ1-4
CSVPAENEKLFF
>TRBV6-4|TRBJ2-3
CASSESSGGTDTQYF
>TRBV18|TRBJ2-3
CASSPLGGRSTDTQYF
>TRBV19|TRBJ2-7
CASALGSSYEQYF
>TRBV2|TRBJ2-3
CASLAEALTDTQYF
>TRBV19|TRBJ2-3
CASQVAALGADTQYF
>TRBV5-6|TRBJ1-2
CASSLLSGVGPAGYTF
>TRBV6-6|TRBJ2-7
CASSYSDQGIDEQYF
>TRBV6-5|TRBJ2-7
CASIRTGRSYEQYF
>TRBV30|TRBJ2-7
CAWSILFGDRVYEQYF
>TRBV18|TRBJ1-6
CASSRVDNSPLHF
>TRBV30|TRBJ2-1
CAWRDLTGQGFSLNEQFF
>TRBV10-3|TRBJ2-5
CAISEVGWQETQYF
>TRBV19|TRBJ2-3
CASYPFPHHKPFPQYF
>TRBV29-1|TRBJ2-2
CSVGVAGVDTGELFF
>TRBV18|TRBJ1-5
CASSPEHNQPQHF
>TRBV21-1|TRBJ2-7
CASSKGPNGERYEQYF
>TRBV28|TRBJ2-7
CASRGGEDEQYF
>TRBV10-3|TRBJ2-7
CATLDRAGGDYEQYF
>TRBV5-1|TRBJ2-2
CASSPAGGGDTGELFF
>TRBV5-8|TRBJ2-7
CASSLQGYEQYF
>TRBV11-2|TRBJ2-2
CASSLGGTGPSGELFF
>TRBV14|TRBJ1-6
CASSQEVLGSPLHF
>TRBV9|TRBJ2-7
CASSVGPGSPYEQYF
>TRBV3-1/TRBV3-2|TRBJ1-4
CASSHRVPGATNEKLFF
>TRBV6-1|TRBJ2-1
CASSEAWGYNEQFF
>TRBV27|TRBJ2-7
CASSILVGQHYEQYF
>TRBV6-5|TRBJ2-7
CASSLGSAYEQYF
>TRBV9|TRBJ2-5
CASSDDGRGRIEETQYF
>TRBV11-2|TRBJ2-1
CASSYLAEKQFF
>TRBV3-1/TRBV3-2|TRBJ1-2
CASSQRGTVYGYTF
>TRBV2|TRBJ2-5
CASSRAGAPQETQYF
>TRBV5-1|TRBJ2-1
CASSWTLRNEQFF
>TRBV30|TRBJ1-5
CAWSRDANQPQHF
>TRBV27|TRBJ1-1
CASSIETGDAEAFF
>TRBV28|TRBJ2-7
CASSLAQDEQYF
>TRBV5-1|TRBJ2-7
CASSLLGDPVRGEQYF